A single sample is the source of the 17 T cell receptor beta chains below, sequenced in a study of metastatic and nonmetastatic thyroid tumors. Thyroid surgery took place with no prior treatment in any patient. TCRdb re-called the PCR reads with MiXCR. The sample has some 10,000 clones; around 27% are singletons. Sequencing was carried out using adjacent normal tissue. The receptors were sampled from a male donor with papillary thyroid cancer or a benign thyroid nodule (not recorded which). Some clones in this sample may be carry-over from other donors' samples.

The genes are TRBV20-1 and TRBJ1-2, with 10 bases lining up with TRBD1. J gave up 1 base and V 3 bases, and 8 bases lay outside the gene matches. The V gene's germline CDR1 is DFQATT and CDR2 SNEGSKA (reference sequence). The CDR3 runs to 16 residues. CDR3 protein: CSARLGQGVRNYGYTF. In nucleotides, the CDR3 is TGCAGTGCTAGGCTAGGACAGGGGGTGCGTAACTATGGCTACACCTTC.

A few counts support this clone. This chain connects TRBV11-2 to TRBJ1-1, with TRBD1 identical over 9 bases. The CDR3 is 18 amino acids. The junction had 15 bases not matched to a gene; V was cut back by 3 bases and J by 4 bases. The germline V gene encodes CDR1 SGHAT and CDR2 FQNNGV. The CDR3 DNA sequence: TGTGCCAGCAGCTTTGGGGGGTGGGACAGGGTGAAGAGCACTGAAGCTTTCTTT. Its translation: CASSFGGWDRVKSTEAFF.

This clone was counted a few times. The rearrangement uses TRBV6-6 and TRBJ1-5; maybe TRBD1 (5 bases). This CDR3 comprises 15 residues. V lost 2 bases and J lost 0, with 8 bases in between. CDR1 is MNHNY and CDR2 is SVGAGI in the germline V gene (reference sequence). In nucleotides, the CDR3 is TGTGCCAGCAGTTACGGGGGGAATAGCAATCAGCCCCAGCATTTT. This gives the protein CASSYGGNSNQPQHF.

V usage is TRBV13 and J usage is TRBJ1-4; 9 bases are a match to TRBD1. This CDR3 spans 17 amino acids. Germline V gene data show CDR1 as PRHDT and CDR2 as FYEKMQ (reference sequence). Germline trimming cut 2 bases from V and 0 bases from J; bases unmatched to any gene: 4. CDR3 amino acids: CASSLKGQGSTNEKLFF. CDR3 coding DNA: TGTGCCAGCAGCTTAAAGGGACAGGGATCAACTAATGAAAAACTGTTTTTT. Supplemented by reference TRBV13 and TRBJ1-4, the full variable domain reads AAGVIQSPRHLIKEKRETATLKCYPIPRHDTVYWYQQGPGQDPQFLISFYEKMQSDKGSIPDRFSAQQFSDYHSELNMSSLELGDSALYFCASSLKGQGSTNEKLFFGSGTQLSVL.

The chain carries TRBV5-1 and TRBJ1-6; 8 bases align to TRBD1. Germline V gives CDR1 SGHRS, CDR2 YFSETQ. This CDR3 has 14 residues. The junction had 3 bases not matched to a gene; V was cut back by 0 bases and J by 10 bases. The DNA of the CDR3 is TGCGCCAGCAGCTTGGGACAGGGGAGCTCACCCCTCCACTTT. Encoded protein: CASSLGQGSSPLHF. Complete variable domain (other parts from reference TRBV5-1 and TRBJ1-6): KAGVTQTPRYLIKTRGQQVTLSCSPISGHRSVSWYQQTPGQGLQFLFEYFSETQRNKGNFPGRFSGRQFSNSRSEMNVSTLELGDSALYLCASSLGQGSSPLHFGNGTRLTVT.

The chain uses TRBV28 and TRBJ1-6; perhaps TRBD1 as D (6 bases). The CDR3 sequence is 15 residues long. Germline V gene sequence: CDR1 MDHEN, CDR2 SYDVKM. V lost 7 bases to trimming and J lost 10 bases, with 20 bases between them. The CDR3 DNA reads TGTGCCAGCACAGGCCAACTGGGGGCCGAGTCACCCCTCCACTTT. It translates to CASTGQLGAESPLHF.

By share, this clone ranks as medium-sized. The V gene is TRBV5-1, the J gene TRBJ1-6; TRBD1 aligns across 8 bases. The germline gives CDR1 SGHRS, CDR2 YFSETQ. This CDR3 has 15 amino acids. V trimming: 0 bases; J trimming: 5 bases; junction bases outside the gene matches: 1. The DNA for the CDR3 is TGCGCCAGCAGCTTGGGGACAGGGCATAATTCACCCCTCCACTTT. Amino acid sequence: CASSLGTGHNSPLHF. The variable domain in full, with the rest retrieved from reference TRBV5-1 and TRBJ1-6, is KAGVTQTPRYLIKTRGQQVTLSCSPISGHRSVSWYQQTPGQGLQFLFEYFSETQRNKGNFPGRFSGRQFSNSRSEMNVSTLELGDSALYLCASSLGTGHNSPLHFGNGTRLTVT.

The V call is TRBV11-2, the J call TRBJ1-5; D uncertain. Trimming removed 0 bases from V and 5 bases from J, with 17 bases in between. The CDR3 spans 17 residues. Germline V gene data show CDR1 as SGHAT and CDR2 as FQNNGV. The CDR3 sequence: CASSLDRAGKEDQPQHF. In nucleotides, the CDR3 is TGTGCCAGCAGCTTAGATCGGGCCGGAAAGGAGGATCAGCCCCAGCATTTT. Full variable domain (missing parts from reference TRBV11-2 and TRBJ1-5): EAGVAQSPRYKIIEKRQSVAFWCNPISGHATLYWYQQILGQGPKLLIQFQNNGVVDDSQLPKDRFSAERLKGVDSTLKIQPAKLEDSAVYLCASSLDRAGKEDQPQHFGDGTRLSIL.

This chain uses TRBV6-7 with TRBJ2-1; unclear D gene. TRBV6-7 is annotated as an ORF whose role is uncertain. There are 13 residues in the CDR3. V lost 7 bases, J lost 7 bases, and 14 bases lay in between. CDR3 region: CASTGRSGNEQFF. The CDR3 region has the DNA TGTGCCAGCACCGGACGGTCCGGGAATGAGCAGTTCTTC.

The J gene is TRBJ1-4, the V gene TRBV20-1, with 9 bases lining up with TRBD1. The ends lost 3 bases at V and 8 bases at J; junction bases unmatched: 1. CDR3 length: 12 amino acids. Germline V gene sequence: CDR1 DFQATT, CDR2 SNEGSKA (reference sequence). This CDR3 is CSASTGGEKLFF. The DNA for the CDR3 is TGCAGTGCTAGCACAGGGGGCGAAAAACTGTTTTTT.

With respect to this clone: It is likely a read error, because the conserved phenylalanine at the end of the CDR3 is missing. V gene TRBV2 combines with J gene TRBJ1-3; tentatively, D is TRBD1 (6 bases). This CDR3 has 14 residues. CDR1 SNHLY and CDR2 FYNNEI come from the germline V gene. CDR3 sequence: CARNTGHSGKTIYY. The CDR3 nucleotides read TGTGCCAGAAATACAGGGCACTCTGGAAAAACCATATATTAT.

CDR3 nucleotides: TGCAGTGCTAGCCTACAGGGGGCTGGCTATGGCTACACCTTC. The encoded protein is CSASLQGAGYGYTF. The chain is built from TRBV20-1 and TRBJ1-2; 9 nucleotides match TRBD1. The V segment lost 3 bases and the J segment 4 bases; nucleotides outside the gene matches: 6. The length of the CDR3 is 14 residues. In germline, CDR1 is DFQATT, CDR2 SNEGSKA (reference sequence).

This clone was seen a handful of times. This may stem from a read error, because a much larger clone lies one nucleotide away. The sample carries other DNA sequences with the same CDR3. The J gene is TRBJ1-4, the V gene TRBV28; 10 nucleotides line up with TRBD1. V shed 2 bases, J shed 3 bases, and the junction held 0 bases outside the gene matches. The CDR3 is 15 amino acids. Germline V CDR1 and CDR2: MDHEN, SYDVKM. The CDR3 nucleotides read TGTGCCAGCAGTTTAGGACAGGGGGCTAATGAAAAACTGTTTTTT. Translation: CASSLGQGANEKLFF. The whole variable domain, filled in from reference TRBV28 and TRBJ1-4, reads DVKVTQSSRYLVKRTGEKVFLECVQDMDHENMFWYRQDPGLGLRLIYFSYDVKMKEKGDIPEGYSVSREKKERFSLILESASTNQTSMYLCASSLGQGANEKLFFGSGTQLSVL.

This clone has just a few counts. The genes are TRBV13 and TRBJ2-2; no clear D. The V end was cut by 5 bases, the J end by 5 bases, with 15 bases between. This CDR3 spans 15 amino acids. Germline V gene lookup returns CDR1 PRHDT and CDR2 FYEKMQ (reference sequence). The CDR3 sequence is CASSPRSWLTGELFF. CDR3 nucleotide sequence: TGTGCCAGCAGCCCCAGAAGTTGGTTGACCGGGGAGCTGTTTTTT.

In its sample, this clone was seen a few times. The genes are TRBV6-2 or TRBV6-3 and TRBJ1-5; D unclear. Germline V lookup: CDR1 MNHEY, CDR2 SVGEGT. The CDR3 covers 15 residues. V dropped 5 bases and J dropped 2 bases, with 13 bases sitting between them. The DNA for the CDR3 is TGTGCCAGCAGTATGACGGGGATGGGCAATCAGCCCCAGCATTTT. It is translated as CASSMTGMGNQPQHF.

The V gene is TRBV9, the J gene TRBJ2-2; 8 bases align to TRBD1. V was pared by 0 bases and J by 4 bases, with 5 bases of the junction left unmatched. Germline CDR1 reads SGDLS; CDR2 reads YYNGEE. This CDR3 spans 16 amino acids. CDR3 amino acids: CASSVEGTGFTGELFF. The CDR3 nucleotides read TGTGCCAGCAGCGTAGAGGGGACAGGTTTCACCGGGGAGCTGTTTTTT.

The chain's CDR3 is CAWRPYREFFAEAFF. As DNA, the CDR3 is TGTGCCTGGAGGCCTTACAGGGAGTTCTTCGCTGAAGCTTTCTTT. This chain uses TRBV30 with TRBJ1-1; weak D call: TRBD1 (6 bases). Germline V lookup: CDR1 GTSNPN, CDR2 SVGIG (reference sequence). The CDR3 runs to 15 residues. V was pared by 3 bases and J by 6 bases, with 20 bases between.